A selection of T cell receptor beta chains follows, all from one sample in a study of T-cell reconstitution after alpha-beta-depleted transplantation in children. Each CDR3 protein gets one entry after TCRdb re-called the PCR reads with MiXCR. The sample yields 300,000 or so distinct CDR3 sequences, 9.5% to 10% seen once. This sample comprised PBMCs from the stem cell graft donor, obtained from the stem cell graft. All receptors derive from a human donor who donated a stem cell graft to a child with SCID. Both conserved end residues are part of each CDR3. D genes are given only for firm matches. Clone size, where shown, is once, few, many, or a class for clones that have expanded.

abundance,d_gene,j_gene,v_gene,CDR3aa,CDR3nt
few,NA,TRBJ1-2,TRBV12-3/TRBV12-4,CASSFERLGAYGYTF,TGTGCCAGCAGTTTTGAGCGGTTAGGTGCCTATGGCTACACCTTC
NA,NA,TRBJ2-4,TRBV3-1,CASSQGGQNIQYF,TGTGCCAGCAGCCAAGGGGGGCAAAACATTCAGTACTTC
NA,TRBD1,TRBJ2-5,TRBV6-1,CASRRQGETQYF,TGTGCCAGCCGTCGACAGGGGGAGACCCAGTACTTC
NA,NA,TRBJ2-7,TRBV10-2,CASSERRGEGYEQYF,TGCGCCAGCAGTGAGCGAAGGGGCGAGGGCTACGAGCAGTACTTC
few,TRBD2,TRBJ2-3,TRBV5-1,CASSLIPSGGAADTQYF,TGCGCCAGCAGCTTGATTCCTAGCGGGGGTGCGGCAGATACGCAGTATTTT
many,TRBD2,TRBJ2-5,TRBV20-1,CSARDGSGGDQETQYF,TGCAGTGCTAGAGATGGAAGCGGGGGGGATCAAGAGACCCAGTACTTC
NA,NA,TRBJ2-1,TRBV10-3,CAIGYRRTSDNEQFF,TGTGCCATCGGATACCGACGGACGTCGGACAATGAGCAGTTCTTC
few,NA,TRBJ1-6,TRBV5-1,CASSSGTKSDSPLHF,TGCGCCAGCAGCTCTGGGACCAAAAGTGATTCACCCCTCCACTTT
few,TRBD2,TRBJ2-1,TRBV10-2,CASIGLADSSYNEQFF,TGCGCCAGCATCGGACTAGCGGATTCCTCCTACAATGAGCAGTTCTTC
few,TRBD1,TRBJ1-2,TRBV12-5,CASGLSTGGYGYTF,TGTGCTAGTGGTTTGTCAACAGGGGGCTATGGCTACACCTTC